These 31 T cell receptor beta chains originate from one sample sequenced in a study of T cell responses to AZD1222 COVID-19 vaccine. Here immunoSEQ multiplex PCR was the method, and the copy in TCRdb shows in-frame clones only, minus some. The sample contains 140,000 to 150,000 clones, 80% to 90% of which appear only once. The sample was peripheral blood, taken on day 0 of AZD1222 vaccination. These receptors originate from an adult in good health.

The chain joins TRBV5-6 to TRBJ1-1; 10 nucleotides align to TRBD1. The germline V gene encodes CDR1 SGHDT and CDR2 YYEEEE. This CDR3 has 17 residues. Germline trimming cut 4 bases from V and 2 bases from J; bases unmatched to any gene: 11. The CDR3 sequence is CASSLLGQGLVNTEAFF. The CDR3 DNA is TGTGCCAGCAGCCTGTTGGGACAGGGGCTAGTTAACACTGAAGCTTTCTTT.

This rearrangement joins TRBV18 to TRBJ1-5; weak D call: TRBD1 (5 bases). The V and J ends lost 4 bases and 5 bases respectively, with 15 bases between them. The CDR3 is 15 residues long. Germline CDR1 is KGHSH and CDR2 is LQKENI. The CDR3 protein is CASSRQGGSDQPQHF. CDR3 bases: TGTGCCAGCTCACGTCAGGGCGGGAGCGATCAGCCCCAGCATTTT.

This chain connects TRBV24-1 to TRBJ2-1; 8 bases match TRBD2. J gave up 4 bases and V 1 base, and 5 bases lay outside the gene matches. The CDR3 has 16 residues. Germline values: CDR1 KGHDR, CDR2 SFDVKD. The CDR3 spells CATSDLGGRNYNEQFF. DNA for the CDR3: TGTGCCACCAGTGATTTAGGCGGGAGGAATTACAATGAGCAGTTCTTC.

The chain has TRBV19 and TRBJ1-4; D is unresolved. This CDR3 contains 16 residues. The ends were cut back, 6 bases at V and 2 bases at J, with 16 bases in the middle. Germline V gene lookup returns CDR1 LNHDA and CDR2 SQIVND (reference sequence). CDR3 sequence: CASSPTGSFTNEKLFF. CDR3 nucleotide sequence: TGTGCCAGTAGCCCCACGGGCAGCTTTACTAATGAAAAACTGTTTTTT.

In DNA form, the CDR3 reads TGTGCCAGCAGACTCTCCCCAGGAGGGCATCAGCCCCAGCATTTT. This encodes CASRLSPGGHQPQHF. V usage is TRBV27 and J usage is TRBJ1-5; unclear D gene. CDR1 is MNHEY and CDR2 is SMNVEV in the germline V gene (reference sequence). This CDR3 has 15 residues. V dropped 6 bases and J dropped 5 bases, with 17 bases sitting between them.

The rearrangement links TRBV6-6 to TRBJ2-7; 11 nucleotides agree with TRBD2. CDR1 MNHNY and CDR2 SVGAGI come from the germline V gene (reference sequence). This CDR3 has 15 amino acids. J lost 0 bases, V lost 6 bases, and 4 bases had no gene match. The chain's CDR3 is CASSPLAGGSYEQYF. Here the CDR3 DNA reads TGTGCCAGCAGCCCTCTAGCGGGAGGCTCCTACGAGCAGTACTTC.

This chain connects TRBV18 to TRBJ2-1; 7 nucleotides align to TRBD1. The germline V gene encodes CDR1 KGHSH and CDR2 LQKENI. V lost 3 bases to trimming and J lost 2 bases; unmatched junction nucleotides: 4. The CDR3 is 15 residues long. The chain's CDR3 is CASSPDRSPYNEQFF. The DNA for the CDR3 is TGTGCCAGCTCACCGGACAGGAGCCCCTACAATGAGCAGTTCTTC. The variable domain in full, with the rest retrieved from reference TRBV18 and TRBJ2-1, is NAGVMQNPRHLVRRRGQEARLRCSPMKGHSHVYWYRQLPEEGLKFMVYLQKENIIDESGMPKERFSAEFPKEGPSILRIQQVVRGDSAAYFCASSPDRSPYNEQFFGPGTRLTVL.

V is TRBV6-2 or TRBV6-3 and J is TRBJ2-3; no reliable D call. V shed 5 bases and J shed 7 bases, with 10 bases lying between them. The germline V gene has CDR1 MNHEY and CDR2 SVGEGT. This CDR3 has 12 amino acids. CDR3 in DNA: TGTGCCAGCAGTCAAGACTTCTATACGCAGTATTTT. Translated: CASSQDFYTQYF.

This chain links TRBV20-1 with TRBJ2-1; 7 bases fit TRBD2. This CDR3 has 15 amino acids. The germline V gene has CDR1 DFQATT and CDR2 SNEGSKA (reference sequence). J gave up 4 bases and V 3 bases, and 9 bases lay outside the gene matches. The CDR3 spells CSASAAGWAYNEQFF. Written as DNA, the CDR3 is TGCAGTGCTAGTGCAGCGGGATGGGCTTACAATGAGCAGTTCTTC.

The chain has TRBV2 and TRBJ1-5; D not certain. Trimming pared 3 bases from V and 3 bases from J, leaving 12 bases between. This CDR3 is built from 15 residues. Germline lookup yields CDR1 SNHLY and CDR2 FYNNEI. The CDR3 spells CASSEVMAINQPQHF. In nucleotides, the CDR3 is TGTGCCAGCAGTGAGGTTATGGCAATCAATCAGCCCCAGCATTTT.

The chain has TRBV5-1 and TRBJ1-2; D might be TRBD1 (5 bases). V dropped 4 bases and J dropped 4 bases, with 14 bases sitting between them. CDR1 is SGHRS and CDR2 is YFSETQ in the germline V gene. The length of the CDR3 is 14 residues. CDR3 region: CASSPGTGSYGYTF. The DNA for the CDR3 is TGCGCCAGCAGCCCCGGGACGGGGTCCTATGGCTACACCTTC.

The rearrangement uses TRBV6-1 and TRBJ2-7; D call uncertain. The CDR3 is made up of 15 amino acids. With 3 bases removed from V and 5 bases from J, the gap between germline ends came to 17 bases. CDR1 is MNHNS and CDR2 is SASEGT in the germline V gene. The DNA of the CDR3 is TGTGCCAGCAGTGATACGGCCCGGGCGCGCGACGAGCAGTACTTC. Amino acid sequence: CASSDTARARDEQYF.

This clone was counted a single time. This chain joins TRBV5-1 and TRBJ2-3; 15 bases fit TRBD2. From germline, CDR1 is SGHRS and CDR2 YFSETQ. V lost 5 bases and J lost 5; bases outside the gene matches: 12. The CDR3 sequence is 18 residues long. DNA for the CDR3: TGCGCCAGCAGTCCCGGACTAGCGGGAGGGCCAAGGGGAGATACGCAGTATTTT. Translated, it gives CASSPGLAGGPRGDTQYF.

A remark on this clone: Additional DNA sequences in this sample encode the identical CDR3. This rearrangement joins TRBV19 to TRBJ1-1; possibly TRBD1 for D (5 bases). The CDR3 has 15 residues. V gave up 4 bases and J gave up 3 bases, with 15 bases separating them. Germline assignment: CDR1 LNHDA and CDR2 SQIVND (reference sequence). The CDR3 loop is CASSTRGGRDTEAFF. The CDR3 nucleotides read TGTGCCAGTAGTACCCGGGGGGGACGAGACACTGAAGCTTTCTTT.

The rearrangement uses TRBV13 and TRBJ2-4, with TRBD1 identical over 12 bases. Germline CDR1 and CDR2: PRHDT and FYEKMQ (reference sequence). This CDR3 is 19 amino acids long. The ends lost 5 bases at V and 8 bases at J; junction bases unmatched: 19. The CDR3: CASSRPPGQGAKGLYIQYF. The CDR3 DNA follows: TGTGCCAGCAGCAGGCCTCCGGGACAGGGGGCGAAGGGTCTCTACATTCAGTACTTC.

Worth noting for this clone: Other DNA sequences from this sample encode an identical CDR3 as well. The CDR3 protein is CASSLFRGGGNQPQHF. The CDR3 DNA reads TGTGCCAGCAGTTTGTTCAGGGGAGGGGGAAATCAGCCCCAGCATTTT. The chain combines TRBV28 with TRBJ1-5; D perhaps matches TRBD1 (6 bases). The germline V and J ends were trimmed by 3 bases and 4 bases, with 16 bases remaining between them. Germline CDR1 and CDR2: MDHEN and SYDVKM. This CDR3 is built from 16 residues. Filled out from reference TRBV28 and TRBJ1-5, the complete variable domain reads DVKVTQSSRYLVKRTGEKVFLECVQDMDHENMFWYRQDPGLGLRLIYFSYDVKMKEKGDIPEGYSVSREKKERFSLILESASTNQTSMYLCASSLFRGGGNQPQHFGDGTRLSIL.

In the case of this clone: The sample carries other DNA sequences with the same CDR3. CDR3 sequence: CASSYGGSGNTIYF. The CDR3 DNA sequence: TGTGCCAGCAGTTATGGGGGATCTGGAAACACCATATATTTT. This sequence joins TRBV6-5 and TRBJ1-3, with D maybe TRBD1 (5 bases). CDR1 and CDR2 from the germline V gene are MNHEY and SVGAGI. Trimming stripped 3 bases from V and 1 base from J, with 7 bases between. CDR3 length: 14 amino acids.

This chain links TRBV28 with TRBJ1-5; 11 positions match TRBD1. With V trimmed by 6 bases and J by 5 bases, 6 bases remained unmatched. The length of the CDR3 is 15 residues. Per the germline V gene, CDR1 is MDHEN and CDR2 is SYDVKM. CDR3 region: CASRLGQGAYQPQHF. The CDR3 DNA is TGTGCCAGCAGACTAGGACAGGGGGCTTATCAGCCCCAGCATTTT.

This rearrangement joins TRBV18 to TRBJ1-2; D might be TRBD1 (5 bases). The V end was cut by 4 bases, the J end by 7 bases, with 13 bases between. Per the germline V gene, CDR1 is KGHSH and CDR2 is LQKENI. This CDR3 contains 13 residues. CDR3 amino acids: CASSQGPLGGYTF. CDR3 DNA: TGTGCCAGCTCACAGGGGCCGTTAGGTGGCTACACCTTC.

This chain joins TRBV7-9 and TRBJ1-3; D is undetermined. Germline CDR1 SEHNR, CDR2 FQNEAQ (reference sequence). Trimming shortened V by 6 bases and J by 0 bases, and 6 bases separated the two germline ends. CDR3 size: 13 residues. The CDR3 loop reads CASSQFSGNTIYF. The CDR3 DNA follows: TGTGCCAGCAGTCAGTTCTCTGGAAACACCATATATTTT.

The chain couples TRBV7-2 to TRBJ1-2; no firm D call. The CDR3 has 15 amino acids. The germline CDR1 and CDR2 sequences are SGHTA and FQGNSA. V was pared by 1 base and J by 4 bases, with 13 bases between. The CDR3 reads CASSLGQSGVYGYTF. CDR3 sequence (DNA): TGTGCCAGCAGCTTAGGACAAAGCGGAGTCTATGGCTACACCTTC.

The table lists this clone with a few counts. This sequence joins TRBV7-2 and TRBJ1-3; no definite D call. Germline values: CDR1 SGHTA, CDR2 FQGNSA. CDR3 length: 14 residues. With 5 bases removed from V and 0 bases from J, the gap between germline ends came to 8 bases. The CDR3 nucleotides read TGTGCCAGCAGCCCCGGGAGCTCTGGAAACACCATATATTTT. Its translation is CASSPGSSGNTIYF. Drawing the rest from reference TRBV7-2 and TRBJ1-3, the complete variable domain is GAGVSQSPSNKVTEKGKDVELRCDPISGHTALYWYRQSLGQGLEFLIYFQGNSAPDKSGLPSDRFSAERTGGSVSTLTIQRTQQEDSAVYLCASSPGSSGNTIYFGEGSWLTVV.

This clone was seen once. J is TRBJ2-2 and V is TRBV19; TRBD2 aligns across 7 bases. The junction had 0 bases not matched to a gene; V was cut back by 5 bases and J by 0 bases. The CDR3 covers 14 residues. Germline V gene data show CDR1 as LNHDA and CDR2 as SQIVND (reference sequence). CDR3 DNA sequence: TGTGCCAGTAGTCTAGCGGCGAACACCGGGGAGCTGTTTTTT. Translated, it gives CASSLAANTGELFF.

The CDR3 coding sequence is TGTGCCAGTAGGGGACTAGCGGGAGTGGGATCCTTCTACGAGCAGTACTTC. Translation gives CASRGLAGVGSFYEQYF. The J gene is TRBJ2-7, the V gene TRBV19, with TRBD2 matching over 14 bases. This CDR3 is built from 17 residues. Germline CDR1 LNHDA, CDR2 SQIVND (reference sequence). The J segment lost 3 bases and the V segment lost 6 bases, leaving 10 bases of the junction unmatched.

The rearrangement links TRBV7-2 to TRBJ2-7; 10 bases line up with TRBD2. From germline, CDR1 is SGHTA and CDR2 FQGNSA. This CDR3 region has 15 residues. Trimming at V came to 4 bases and at J to 2 bases, leaving 5 bases not matched to a gene. Here the CDR3 reads CASSYRLAGAYEQYF. The DNA of the CDR3 is TGTGCCAGCAGCTACCGCCTAGCGGGGGCCTACGAGCAGTACTTC.

The genes are TRBV19 and TRBJ1-1; possibly TRBD1 for D (5 bases). Germline assignment: CDR1 LNHDA and CDR2 SQIVND (reference sequence). The germline V and J ends were trimmed by 3 bases and 7 bases, with 18 bases remaining between them. The CDR3 extends over 15 amino acids. Here the CDR3 DNA reads TGTGCCAGTAGTATGGGTGGGGGACGGATGAATGAAGCTTTCTTT. This translates into CASSMGGGRMNEAFF.

V usage is TRBV6-5 and J usage is TRBJ2-7, with a weak D call TRBD1 (6 bases). Germline V CDR1 and CDR2: MNHEY, SVGAGI. CDR3 size: 12 residues. V was cut by 10 bases and J by 6 bases, with 16 bases left in between. In DNA, the CDR3 is TGTGCCACCAACCGAGTAGGGGGCGAGCAGTACTTC. This encodes CATNRVGGEQYF.

The chain recombines TRBV2 with TRBJ1-2, with D unresolved. The CDR3 contains 11 residues. Trimming stripped 7 bases from V and 3 bases from J, with 6 bases between. Germline V CDR1 and CDR2: SNHLY, FYNNEI. In DNA, the CDR3 is TGTGCCAGCAACCGGCACTATGGCTACACCTTC. Translated, it gives CASNRHYGYTF.

V is TRBV19 and J is TRBJ2-7; 12 bases are a match to TRBD2. The germline V gene has CDR1 LNHDA and CDR2 SQIVND (reference sequence). The CDR3 consists of 15 residues. J was trimmed by 4 bases and V by 5 bases; bases with no gene match: 6. CDR3 residues: CASSPQTSGRYEQYF. CDR3 nucleotide sequence: TGTGCCAGTAGTCCCCAGACTAGCGGGAGATACGAGCAGTACTTC.

The gene calls are TRBV18 and TRBJ1-5, with TRBD1 as a possible D gene (5 bases). Germline V CDR1 and CDR2: KGHSH, LQKENI. Trimming stripped 0 bases from V and 7 bases from J, with 13 bases between. CDR3 length: 15 amino acids. The CDR3 protein is CASSPPAGNRQPQHF. The CDR3 DNA is TGTGCCAGCTCACCACCGGCAGGGAATAGGCAGCCCCAGCATTTT.

The V gene is TRBV5-8, the J gene TRBJ1-3; no definite D call. The CDR3 runs to 13 residues. V was clipped by 3 bases and J by 0 bases, with 4 bases between them. CDR1 SGHTS and CDR2 YDEGEE come from the germline V gene. The CDR3 sequence: CASSWASGNTIYF. CDR3 coding DNA: TGTGCCAGCAGCTGGGCCTCTGGAAACACCATATATTTT.